What follows describes a single T cell receptor (beta chain). Its antigen remains unknown. This record comes from a study of a mutant IDH1 vaccine in newly diagnosed glioma. Across the whole study: Vaccination started 4-6 weeks after radiotherapy alone, or with temozolomide cycles. It was at week 35 that visit V12 occurred, and at week 47 that visit V13 did. Most patients had received both radiotherapy and temozolomide, the prior options being radiotherapy, temozolomide, or both.

The time point denotes: week 47, end of study. Each vaccine dose was 300 ug of mutant IDH1 20-mer peptide, with topical imiquimod. Profiled with immunoSEQ multiplex PCR; TCRdb holds only in-frame clones, not every one. The sample has tens of thousands of clones, 75% to 90% seen once. This clonotype originated in a man between 35 and 55 years old with glioma. The sequences come from PBMCs, collected from a glioma patient whose treatment included an IDH1 peptide vaccine.

This CDR3 reads CASSLGTAKNIQYF. DNA of the CDR3: TGTGCCAGCAGCTTAGGGACAGCCAAAAACATTCAGTACTTC. The chain carries TRBV7-2 and TRBJ2-4; D ambiguous. The V gene lost 1 base and the J gene lost 0 bases, with 4 bases spanning the gap. The CDR3 extends over 14 amino acids. The germline CDR1 and CDR2 sequences are SGHTA and FQGNSA.